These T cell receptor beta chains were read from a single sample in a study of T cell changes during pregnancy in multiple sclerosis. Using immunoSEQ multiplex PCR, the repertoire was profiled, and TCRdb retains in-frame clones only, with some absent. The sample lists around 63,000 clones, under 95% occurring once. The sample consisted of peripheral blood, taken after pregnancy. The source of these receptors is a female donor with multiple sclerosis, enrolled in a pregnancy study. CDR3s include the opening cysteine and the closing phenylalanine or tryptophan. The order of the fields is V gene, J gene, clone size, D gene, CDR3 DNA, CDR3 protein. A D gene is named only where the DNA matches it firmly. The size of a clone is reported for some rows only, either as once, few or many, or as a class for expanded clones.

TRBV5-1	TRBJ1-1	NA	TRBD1	TGCGCCAGCAGCTTGAGTGAGCAGGGGGCAAGCACTGAAGCTTTCTTT	CASSLSEQGASTEAFF
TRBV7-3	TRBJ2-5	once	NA	TGTGCCAGCAGCTTAGACGGGGAGACCCAGTACTTC	CASSLDGETQYF
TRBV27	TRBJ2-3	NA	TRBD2	TGTGCCAGCAGAATAGCGGGGAGCACAGATACGCAGTATTTT	CASRIAGSTDTQYF
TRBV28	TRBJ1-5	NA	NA	TGCTCCGCTGGTGAGGGGGACCAGCATTTT	CSAGEGDQHF
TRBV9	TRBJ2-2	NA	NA	TGTGCCAGCAGCGTAGAGCCTTCGAGAGGCGTCGGGGAGCTGTTTTTT	CASSVEPSRGVGELFF
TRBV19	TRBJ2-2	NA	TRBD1	TGTGCCAGTAGTCAGGGACAGGGGGCAACCGGGGAGCTGTTTTTT	CASSQGQGATGELFF
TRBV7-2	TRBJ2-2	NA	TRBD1	TGTGCCAGCAGCCGTGACAGGGGGCGCGTGGAGCTGTTTTTT	CASSRDRGRVELFF
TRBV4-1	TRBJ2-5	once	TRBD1	TGCGCCAGCAGCCACCCACACGACAGGGGTGTTGATGAGACCCAGTACTTC	CASSHPHDRGVDETQYF
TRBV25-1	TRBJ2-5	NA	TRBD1	TGTGCCAGCAGTTCTTCTCCGGGACAGGGCGAAGAGACCCAGTACTTC	CASSSSPGQGEETQYF
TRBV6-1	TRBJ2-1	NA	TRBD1	TGTGCCAGCAGTGAAGCGCTAGGGCAGGGGGCCAATGAGCAGTTCTTC	CASSEALGQGANEQFF
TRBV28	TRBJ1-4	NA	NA	TGTGCCAGCAGTTCCGACAGGGAAAAACTGTTTTTT	CASSSDREKLFF
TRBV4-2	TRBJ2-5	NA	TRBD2	TGTGCCAGCAGCCCAGGAGCGGGAGTCACGGAGACCCAGTACTTC	CASSPGAGVTETQYF
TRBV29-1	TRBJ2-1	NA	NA	TGCAGCGCTGGCCGGGAGCTTTACAATGAGCAGTTCTTC	CSAGRELYNEQFF
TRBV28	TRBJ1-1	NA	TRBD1	TGTGCCAGCAGTTTAAGGGGGCGCTCCGTTGAAGCTTTCTTT	CASSLRGRSVEAFF
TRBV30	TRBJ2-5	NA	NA	TGTGCCACCTCCCTAGGGGGCCAAGAGACCCAGTACTTC	CATSLGGQETQYF
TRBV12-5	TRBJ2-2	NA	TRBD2	TGTGCTAGTGGTTTGATAGCGGGAGGGCGGATCGGGGAGCTGTTTTTT	CASGLIAGGRIGELFF
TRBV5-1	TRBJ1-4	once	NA	TGCGCCAGCAGCTTGGAACAAATAAATGAAAAACTGTTTTTT	CASSLEQINEKLFF
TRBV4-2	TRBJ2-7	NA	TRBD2	TGTGCCAGCACCCAAGATTCTAGCGGGAGCTCCTACGAGCAGTACTTC	CASTQDSSGSSYEQYF
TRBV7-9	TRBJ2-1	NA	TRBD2	TGTGCCAGCAGCACGACTAGCGGATACAATGAGCAGTTCTTC	CASSTTSGYNEQFF
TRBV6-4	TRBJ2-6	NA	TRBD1	TGTGCCAGCAGTGAGACAGGGAGCTCTGGGGCCAACGTCCTGACTTTC	CASSETGSSGANVLTF
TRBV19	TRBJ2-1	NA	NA	TGTGCCAGTAGTTGGAGGGGCTCCTACAATGAGCAGTTCTTC	CASSWRGSYNEQFF
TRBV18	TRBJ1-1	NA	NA	TGTGCCAGCTCACCGGGACATATGAACACTGAAGCTTTCTTT	CASSPGHMNTEAFF
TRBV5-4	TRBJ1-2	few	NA	TGTGCCAGCAGCCAGGGACAACTGAACTATGGCTACACCTTC	CASSQGQLNYGYTF
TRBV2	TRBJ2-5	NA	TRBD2	TGTGCCAGCAGTGAACGCGGGAGGGCCAGAGAGACCCAGTACTTC	CASSERGRARETQYF
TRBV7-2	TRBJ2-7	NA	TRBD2	TGTGCCAGCAGCTTAGGGCCTAGCGGCTACGAGCAGTACTTC	CASSLGPSGYEQYF
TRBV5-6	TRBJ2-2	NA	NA	TGTGCCAGCAGCTTGACAGAGACCGGGGAGCTGTTTTTT	CASSLTETGELFF
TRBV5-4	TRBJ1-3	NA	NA	TGTGCCAGCACGCTTGAGGTGAAGGGAGCATCTGGAAACACCATATATTTT	CASTLEVKGASGNTIYF
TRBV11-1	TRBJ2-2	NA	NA	TGTGCCAGCAGCCCCGGACTAACCGGGGAGCTGTTTTTT	CASSPGLTGELFF
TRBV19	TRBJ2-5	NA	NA	TGTGCCAGTAGTATTGGGACAAAGAAAGAGACCCAGTACTTC	CASSIGTKKETQYF
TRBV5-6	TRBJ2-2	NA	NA	TGTGCCAGCAGCGCAGAAACAGGGTTGGTCACCGGGGAGCTGTTTTTT	CASSAETGLVTGELFF
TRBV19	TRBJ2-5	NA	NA	TGTGCCAGTAGTACCCGGACGGGGGAGACCCAGTACTTC	CASSTRTGETQYF
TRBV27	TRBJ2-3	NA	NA	TGTGCCAGCATCGCGGGGCGAGGGGGCACAGATACGCAGTATTTT	CASIAGRGGTDTQYF
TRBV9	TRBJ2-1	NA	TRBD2	TGTGCCAGCAGCGTCCTCGGGAGGGAAAACAATGAGCAGTTCTTC	CASSVLGRENNEQFF
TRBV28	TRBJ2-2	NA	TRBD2	TGTGCCAGCAGCGAGCGGGGGATTAACACCGGGGAGCTGTTTTTT	CASSERGINTGELFF
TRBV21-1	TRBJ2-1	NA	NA	TGTGCCAGCAGCAAAGCGCTGGGGGGACTAGCTCCGAACAATGAGCAGTTCTTC	CASSKALGGLAPNNEQFF
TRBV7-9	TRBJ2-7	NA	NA	TGTGCCAGCAGCTTATGGGACAACGCTTACGAGCAGTACTTC	CASSLWDNAYEQYF
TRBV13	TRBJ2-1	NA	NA	TGTGCCAGCAGCTCGCAACTTGACAATGAGCAGTTCTTC	CASSSQLDNEQFF
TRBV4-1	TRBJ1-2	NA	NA	TGCGCCAGCAGCCCGGACGGGACATTAAACTATGGCTACACCTTC	CASSPDGTLNYGYTF
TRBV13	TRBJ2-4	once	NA	TGTGCCAGCAGCAAGGCTCGACAGGGAGGCATTCAGTACTTC	CASSKARQGGIQYF
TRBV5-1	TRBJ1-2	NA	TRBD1	TGCGCCAGCAGCGCGGGACAGGGAGTCCCAGATAACTATGGCTACACCTTC	CASSAGQGVPDNYGYTF
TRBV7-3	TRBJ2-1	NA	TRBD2	TGTGCCAGCAGCACCGGGACTAGCGAGGCCTACAATGAGCAGTTCTTC	CASSTGTSEAYNEQFF
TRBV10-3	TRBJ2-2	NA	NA	TGTGCCATCAGCAGGGGAACCGGGGAGCTGTTTTTT	CAISRGTGELFF
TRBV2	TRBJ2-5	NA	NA	TGTGCCAGCAGTCGACAGGAGGAAGAGACCCAGTACTTC	CASSRQEEETQYF
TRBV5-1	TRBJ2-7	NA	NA	TGCGCCAGCAGCTCGAGACTCTCCGAGCAGTACTTC	CASSSRLSEQYF
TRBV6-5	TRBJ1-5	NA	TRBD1	TGTGCCAGCAGTCCCCGGACAGGGGATCAGCCCCAGCATTTT	CASSPRTGDQPQHF
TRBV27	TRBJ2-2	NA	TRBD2	TGTGCCAGCAGTTTATGGCTAGCGGGAGAAAGGAACACCGGGGAGCTGTTTTTT	CASSLWLAGERNTGELFF
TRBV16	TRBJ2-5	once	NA	TGTGCCAGCAGCAGGGGATTAGAGACCCAGTACTTC	CASSRGLETQYF
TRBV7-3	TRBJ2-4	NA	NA	TGTGCCAGCAGCTTATCCTCGGGAAACATTCAGTACTTC	CASSLSSGNIQYF
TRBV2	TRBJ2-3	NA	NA	TGTGCCAGCGAGAAAACCGCTACGCAGTATTTT	CASEKTATQYF
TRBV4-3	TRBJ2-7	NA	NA	TGCGCCAGCAGCCAAGGGGGGGAATTCAACTACGAGCAGTACTTC	CASSQGGEFNYEQYF
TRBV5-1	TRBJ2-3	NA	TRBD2	TGCGCCAGCAGCTTGGAGCTAGCGGAGGCCACAGATACGCAGTATTTT	CASSLELAEATDTQYF
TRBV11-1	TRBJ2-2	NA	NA	TGTGCCAGCAGCTTGAGCCTTGACACCGGGGAGCTGTTTTTT	CASSLSLDTGELFF
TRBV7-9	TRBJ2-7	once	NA	TGTGCCAGCAGCTTAGCCGGAGCCGCCTACGAGCAGTACTTC	CASSLAGAAYEQYF